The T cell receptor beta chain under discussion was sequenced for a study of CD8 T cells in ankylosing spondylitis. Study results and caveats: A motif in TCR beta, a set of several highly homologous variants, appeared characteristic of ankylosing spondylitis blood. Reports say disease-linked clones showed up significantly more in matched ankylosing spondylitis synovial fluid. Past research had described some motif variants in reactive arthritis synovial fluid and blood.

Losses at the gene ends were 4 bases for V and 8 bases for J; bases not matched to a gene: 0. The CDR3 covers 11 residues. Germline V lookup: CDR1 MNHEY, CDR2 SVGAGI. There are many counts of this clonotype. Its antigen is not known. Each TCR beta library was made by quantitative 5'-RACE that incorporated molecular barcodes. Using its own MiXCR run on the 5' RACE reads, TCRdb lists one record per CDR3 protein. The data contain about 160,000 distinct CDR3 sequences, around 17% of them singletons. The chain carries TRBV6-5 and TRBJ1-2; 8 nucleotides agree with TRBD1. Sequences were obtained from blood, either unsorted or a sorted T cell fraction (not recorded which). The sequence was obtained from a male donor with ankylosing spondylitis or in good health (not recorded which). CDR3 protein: CASSSGGGYTF. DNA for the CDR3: TGTGCCAGCAGTTCAGGGGGCGGCTACACCTTC.